These 11 T cell receptor beta chains were all obtained from the same sample, sequenced in a study of cytomegalovirus exposure and HLA in healthy donors. The PCR had 60 Vbeta and 13 Jbeta primers. Profiling relied on immunoSEQ multiplex PCR, and the TCRdb table lists in-frame clones only, not all of them. The sample has 110,000 to 150,000 clones, 73% seen once. The sample taken for sequencing was PBMCs. Source of these receptors: a human donor in good health.

This chain uses TRBV5-1 with TRBJ2-1, with a possible D match to TRBD1 (6 bases). The CDR3 covers 12 residues. Looked up from germline, CDR1 is SGHRS and CDR2 is YFSETQ. V lost 4 bases and J lost 15, with 17 bases in between. In DNA form, the CDR3 reads TGCGCCAGCAGCCATCCAGGGGTTCTAGTGTTCTTC. Protein product: CASSHPGVLVFF.

J is TRBJ2-5 and V is TRBV9, with 10 positions matching TRBD2. CDR1 and CDR2 from the germline V gene are SGDLS and YYNGEE. This CDR3 is 17 amino acids long. With V trimmed by 0 bases and J by 5 bases, 10 bases remained unmatched. DNA for the CDR3: TGTGCCAGCAGCGTAGGCGAGCGGGGGGGCTTGTGGGAGACCCAGTACTTC. Protein: CASSVGERGGLWETQYF.

The V and J genes are TRBV7-9 and TRBJ2-3; D is perhaps TRBD2 (5 bases). Germline CDR1 reads SEHNR; CDR2 reads FQNEAQ (reference sequence). The CDR3 covers 16 residues. V gave up 0 bases and J gave up 3 bases, with 13 bases separating them. The DNA of the CDR3 is TGTGCCAGCAGCTTAGCGCAAGGACTCCAAACAGATACGCAGTATTTT. It translates to CASSLAQGLQTDTQYF.

The chain recombines TRBV27 with TRBJ2-3, with D tentatively TRBD2 (5 bases). CDR1 is MNHEY, CDR2 SMNVEV, per germline (reference sequence). Trimming took 6 bases from V and 5 from J, leaving 9 bases between them. The CDR3 totals 12 residues. CDR3 bases: TGTGCCAGCAGCCGGGGTGGAGATACGCAGTATTTT. It yields the protein CASSRGGDTQYF.

The gene calls are TRBV6-5 and TRBJ1-2, with 10 bases matching TRBD1. The CDR3 contains 14 residues. Germline V gene data show CDR1 as MNHEY and CDR2 as SVGAGI. J lost 3 bases, V lost 5 bases, and 3 bases had no gene match. The CDR3 DNA is TGTGCCAGCAGTAGGGGGACAGGGGACTATGGCTACACCTTC. As protein: CASSRGTGDYGYTF.

This clone has only one observation. V usage is TRBV30 and J usage is TRBJ2-7, with 7 bases fitting TRBD1. There are 13 residues in the CDR3. V shed 4 bases and J 2 bases; nucleotides not matched to a gene: 5. Germline CDR1 and CDR2: GTSNPN and SVGIG (reference sequence). This chain's CDR3 is CAWTRDSTYEQYF. The DNA for the CDR3 is TGTGCCTGGACTCGGGACAGTACCTACGAGCAGTACTTC. Using reference TRBV30 and TRBJ2-7 for the parts outside the CDR3, the full variable domain is SQTIHQWPATLVQPVGSPLSLECTVEGTSNPNLYWYRQAAGRGLQLLFYSVGIGQISSEVPQNLSASRPQDRQFILSSKKLLLSDSGFYLCAWTRDSTYEQYFGPGTRLTVT.

This clone has just a few counts. The rearrangement uses TRBV2 and TRBJ2-7; 9 bases align to TRBD1. The J segment lost 2 bases and the V segment lost 6 bases, leaving 8 bases of the junction unmatched. The CDR3 consists of 15 residues. Germline CDR1 SNHLY, CDR2 FYNNEI. CDR3 residues: CASRGGTGYTYEQYF. As DNA, the CDR3 is TGTGCCAGCAGGGGAGGGACAGGGTATACCTACGAGCAGTACTTC.

This chain links TRBV5-1 with TRBJ1-1, with D uncertain. The CDR3 consists of 11 residues. Trimming cost V 5 bases and J 5 bases, with 7 bases left between them. Germline CDR1 SGHRS, CDR2 YFSETQ. The CDR3 DNA reads TGCGCCAGCAGACGGGAGACTGAAGCTTTCTTT. Amino acids: CASRRETEAFF.

The rearrangement uses TRBV30 and TRBJ2-5; D uncertain. The J call is uncertain, as TRBJ2-7 better fits the DNA end. Germline V gene lookup returns CDR1 GTSNPN and CDR2 SVGIG (reference sequence). There are 11 residues in the CDR3. This CDR3 is CAWSGSDEQYF. The CDR3 DNA reads TGTGCCTGGAGTGGGAGCGACGAGCAGTACTTC.

The chain joins TRBV5-5 to TRBJ2-2; D is possibly TRBD2 (6 bases). Trimming left V 0 bases short and J 1 base short, with 7 bases between. This CDR3 comprises 15 residues. Germline V gene lookup returns CDR1 SGHKS and CDR2 YYEKEE (reference sequence). CDR3 region: CASSLVGGNTGELFF. The CDR3, as DNA: TGTGCCAGCAGCTTGGTCGGGGGGAACACCGGGGAGCTGTTTTTT. Combining the CDR3 with reference TRBV5-5 and TRBJ2-2 gives the whole variable domain DAGVTQSPTHLIKTRGQQVTLRCSPISGHKSVSWYQQVLGQGPQFIFQYYEKEERGRGNFPDRFSARQFPNYSSELNVNALLLGDSALYLCASSLVGGNTGELFFGEGSRLTVL.

The V gene is TRBV27, the J gene TRBJ2-2, with 13 bases matching TRBD2. V lost 5 bases to trimming and J lost 3 bases; unmatched junction nucleotides: 3. CDR3 length equals 16 residues. Looked up from germline, CDR1 is MNHEY and CDR2 is SMNVEV (reference sequence). The CDR3 DNA sequence: TGTGCCAGCAGTCCCGGACTAGCGGGAGACACCGGGGAGCTGTTTTTT. This translates into CASSPGLAGDTGELFF.